The 31 T cell receptor beta chains below come from one sample, sequenced in a study of breast tumors, draining lymph nodes, adjacent tissues. TCRdb fed the multiplex PCR reads into MiXCR, producing one record per CDR3 protein. The sample yields approximately 230,000 distinct CDR3 sequences, 34% seen once. Axillary draining lymph nodes of breast cancer patients supplied the node samples. The sequenced material came from axillary lymph node tissue. Receptor source: a female donor with breast cancer. Some clones in this sample may be carry-over from other donors' samples.

Many counts were recorded for this clonotype. V is TRBV20-1 and J is TRBJ2-3, with 8 positions matching TRBD2. Germline values: CDR1 DFQATT, CDR2 SNEGSKA (reference sequence). The CDR3 runs to 15 residues. The V segment lost 4 bases and the J segment 2 bases; nucleotides outside the gene matches: 8. The CDR3 here is CSATIAGPYTDTQYF. Written as DNA, the CDR3 is TGCAGTGCTACTATAGCGGGGCCCTACACAGATACGCAGTATTTT.

This clonotype was observed many times. The chain links TRBV2 to TRBJ2-1, with TRBD2 matching 8 bases. The CDR3 has 14 residues. The V segment lost 11 bases and the J segment 8 bases; nucleotides outside the gene matches: 14. In germline, CDR1 is SNHLY, CDR2 FYNNEI. As DNA, the CDR3 is TGTGCCGCGGGTAGGACTAGCATGGTCGATGAGCAGTTCTTC. Protein product: CAAGRTSMVDEQFF. Full variable domain (outside the CDR3, taken from reference TRBV2 and TRBJ2-1): EPEVTQTPSHQVTQMGQEVILRCVPISNHLYFYWYRQILGQKVEFLVSFYNNEISEKSEIFDDQFSVERPDGSNFTLKIRSTKLEDSAMYFCAAGRTSMVDEQFFGPGTRLTVL.

The sample holds many counts of this clonotype. Given a much more abundant clone one base away, this may be a read error. The chain combines TRBV20-1 with TRBJ2-7; 10 bases are a match to TRBD2. CDR1 and CDR2 from the germline V gene are DFQATT and SNEGSKA (reference sequence). This CDR3 comprises 14 residues. CDR3 nucleotides: TGCAGTGCTACTACTAGCGGGGTATCCTCCGAGCAGTACTTC. Translation: CSATTSGVSSEQYF.

This clonotype was detected a few times. The genes are TRBV12-3 or TRBV12-4 and TRBJ2-1; 8 nucleotides line up with TRBD1. The junction had 5 bases not matched to a gene; V was cut back by 3 bases and J by 4 bases. The CDR3 consists of 15 residues. CDR3 nucleotides: TGTGCCAGCAGTTTCCGAACAGGGGGGTACAATGAGCAGTTCTTC. It translates to CASSFRTGGYNEQFF.

Of note for this clonotype: A much larger clone differs by one base, so this may be a read error. This rearrangement joins TRBV19 to TRBJ2-3, with D perhaps assigned TRBD1 or TRBD2 (6 bases each). Germline-derived CDR1 and CDR2 are LNHDA and SQIVND (reference sequence). This CDR3 region has 15 residues. The CDR3 loop is CASSLGGTVADTQYF. For the CDR3, the DNA is TGCGCCAGCAGCTTGGGGGGCACAGTCGCAGATACGCAGTATTTT.

The rearrangement links TRBV15 to TRBJ1-2; D is perhaps TRBD1 (6 bases). Germline values: CDR1 LNHNV, CDR2 YYDKDF (reference sequence). CDR3 length: 14 amino acids. Trimming took 0 bases from V and 10 from J, leaving 15 bases between them. CDR3: CATSRDIGQKNYTF. CDR3 DNA: TGTGCCACCAGCAGAGACATTGGACAGAAAAACTACACCTTC.

This clonotype came up many times. J is TRBJ2-1 and V is TRBV4-1, with TRBD1 matching 11 bases. This CDR3 is built from 15 residues. Germline V gene data show CDR1 as MGHRA and CDR2 as YSYEKL. Trimming took 1 base from V and 6 from J; bases not matched to a gene: 2. For the CDR3, the DNA is TGCGCCAGCAGCCAAGGGGGACAGGGGGGCAATGAGCAGTTCTTC. Translating gives CASSQGGQGGNEQFF.

The chain is built from TRBV7-9 and TRBJ2-2; 9 bases are shared with TRBD1. Germline V gene sequence: CDR1 SEHNR, CDR2 FQNEAQ (reference sequence). This CDR3 region has 16 residues. V shed 1 base and J 4 bases; nucleotides not matched to a gene: 4. The CDR3 sequence: CASSLGTGAGTGELFF. CDR3 nucleotides: TGTGCCAGCAGCTTAGGGACAGGGGCGGGCACCGGGGAGCTGTTTTTT.

This clonotype appeared many times. The chain has TRBV5-6 and TRBJ1-2; 7 nucleotides align to TRBD1. V was clipped by 4 bases and J by 5 bases; unmatched bases: 11. CDR3 length: 15 amino acids. Germline V CDR1 and CDR2: SGHDT, YYEEEE. The DNA of the CDR3 is TGTGCCAGCAGCCTTTCCGGAGGGGGCAGGTATGGCTACACCTTC. Translation gives CASSLSGGGRYGYTF.

This rearrangement joins TRBV6-4 to TRBJ2-1, with 9 bases that match TRBD2. This CDR3 is 15 amino acids long. The junction had 11 bases not matched to a gene; V was cut back by 5 bases and J by 9 bases. Germline V lookup: CDR1 MRHNA, CDR2 SNTAGT. The CDR3 here is CASSWGAGGYGEQFF. CDR3 coding DNA: TGTGCCAGCAGTTGGGGAGCGGGAGGTTACGGTGAGCAGTTCTTC.

This sequence joins TRBV20-1 and TRBJ1-5; D is uncertain. V was pared by 5 bases and J by 7 bases, with 12 bases between. In germline, CDR1 is DFQATT, CDR2 SNEGSKA (reference sequence). The CDR3 loop spans 12 amino acids. The CDR3 loop is CSAAPSEQPQHF. The DNA of the CDR3 is TGCAGTGCTGCCCCTTCTGAGCAGCCCCAGCATTTT.

The gene calls are TRBV7-9 and TRBJ1-1, with D uncertain. The CDR3 covers 11 residues. CDR1 and CDR2 from the germline V gene are SEHNR and FQNEAQ (reference sequence). V dropped 3 bases and J dropped 7 bases, with 6 bases sitting between them. CDR3 region: CASSLVDEAFF. DNA of the CDR3: TGTGCCAGCAGCTTGGTTGATGAAGCTTTCTTT.

Ten or more counts support this clonotype. The J gene is TRBJ2-7, the V gene TRBV20-1; 7 bases match TRBD2. The length of the CDR3 is 16 residues. Losses at the gene ends were 0 bases for V and 5 bases for J; bases not matched to a gene: 13. In germline, CDR1 is DFQATT, CDR2 SNEGSKA (reference sequence). CDR3 sequence: CSARDRRSGMADEQYF. CDR3 coding DNA: TGCAGTGCTAGAGATCGGAGAAGCGGGATGGCGGACGAGCAGTACTTC.

The chain couples TRBV5-8 to TRBJ2-1, with TRBD2 matching over 14 bases. The ends lost 3 bases at V and 0 bases at J; junction bases unmatched: 5. The V gene's germline CDR1 is SGHTS and CDR2 YDEGEE. CDR3 length: 18 amino acids. CDR3 protein: CASSSGLAGASSYNEQFF. CDR3 coding DNA: TGTGCCAGCAGCTCGGGACTAGCGGGGGCGAGCTCCTACAATGAGCAGTTCTTC.

With regard to this clonotype: This may be a read error: a much more frequent sequence differs by one nucleotide. This chain uses TRBV6-1 with TRBJ1-2; the D is unclear. V dropped 5 bases and J dropped 4 bases, with 8 bases sitting between them. Germline CDR1 is MNHNS and CDR2 is SASEGT. The CDR3 totals 12 residues. The CDR3 DNA reads as TGTGCCAGCAGTTCGACCCTCTATGGCTACACCTTC. Translating gives CASSSTLYGYTF.

In this sample, this clonotype turned up many times. Just one base apart from a much larger clone, this may be a read error. This rearrangement joins TRBV20-1 to TRBJ2-1; D is unclear. This CDR3 region has 11 residues. Germline CDR1 and CDR2: DFQATT and SNEGSKA (reference sequence). The CDR3 DNA is TGCAGTGCCGACTCCCGCAATGAGCAGTCCTTC. As protein: CSADSRNEQSF.

In the case of this clonotype: A much larger clone differs by one base, so this may be a read error. The gene calls are TRBV20-1 and TRBJ1-5; D is unclear. From germline, CDR1 is DFQATT and CDR2 SNEGSKA (reference sequence). The CDR3 is 14 residues long. Trimming shortened V by 0 bases and J by 9 bases, and 15 bases separated the two germline ends. CDR3 loop: CSARDRSHGPPQHF. The CDR3 DNA sequence: TGCAGTGCTAGAGACAGGTCCCACGGTCCGCCCCAGCATTTT.

J is TRBJ2-5 and V is TRBV5-1; D remains unclear. This CDR3 is 14 amino acids long. V lost 3 bases, J lost 5 bases, and 14 bases lay in between. Germline loops: CDR1 SGHRS, CDR2 YFSETQ. CDR3 sequence: CASSSGHLDETQYF. Written as DNA, the CDR3 is TGCGCCAGCAGCTCGGGTCATCTGGATGAGACCCAGTACTTC.

This clonotype was observed many times. The chain carries TRBV20-1 and TRBJ2-5; TRBD2 might be the D (7 bases). Germline V lookup: CDR1 DFQATT, CDR2 SNEGSKA (reference sequence). Trimming cost V 5 bases and J 4 bases, with 26 bases left between them. This CDR3 spans 17 amino acids. CDR3 protein: CSAEQRGGGRVLETQYF. Here the CDR3 DNA reads TGCAGTGCTGAACAACGGGGAGGGGGTCGAGTTTTAGAGACCCAGTACTTC.

This clonotype was counted at least ten times. The CDR3 spells CASSQEGQGYPEQFF. CDR3 bases: TGCGCCAGCAGCCAAGAAGGACAGGGGTATCCTGAGCAGTTCTTC. This chain joins TRBV4-1 and TRBJ2-1, with 9 bases that match TRBD1. V shed 0 bases, J shed 9 bases, and the junction held 6 bases outside the gene matches. Germline-derived CDR1 and CDR2 are MGHRA and YSYEKL. The CDR3 runs to 15 residues.

This clonotype was seen repeatedly, ten times or more. This chain joins TRBV25-1 and TRBJ2-7, with 8 positions matching TRBD1. CDR1 and CDR2 from the germline V gene are MGHDK and SYGVNS. The junction had 7 bases not matched to a gene; V was cut back by 5 bases and J by 4 bases. This CDR3 is built from 14 residues. CDR3 bases: TGTGCCAGCAGTCCCGGGACAGGAATATACGAGCAGTACTTC. This codes for CASSPGTGIYEQYF.

This clonotype was observed a few times. A much larger clonotype is one base distant, so this may be a read error. CDR3 sequence reads: CASSQGLTGPVGEPQYF. CDR3 DNA: TGTGCCAGCAGCCAGGGCCTGACAGGGCCTGTAGGAGAGCCCCAGTACTTC. The chain uses TRBV4-2 and TRBJ2-5, with 7 bases that match TRBD1. The CDR3 is made up of 17 amino acids. Germline CDR1 is LGHNA and CDR2 is YNFKEQ.

Only one count was recorded for this clonotype. A much larger clone differs from this one at a single base, so this may be a read error. This chain joins TRBV7-2 and TRBJ2-1, with D uncertain. The germline V gene has CDR1 SGHTA and CDR2 FQGNSA. The CDR3 runs 15 residues. CDR3 nucleotides: TGTGCCAGCAGCTTCCGGACCCGCTCCTACAATGAGCAGCTCTTC. This encodes CASSFRTRSYNEQLF.

This clonotype was picked up many times. The chain carries TRBV5-1 and TRBJ2-5; the match to TRBD2 covers 10 bases. Looked up from germline, CDR1 is SGHRS and CDR2 is YFSETQ. The CDR3 has 14 residues. Trimming at V came to 0 bases and at J to 8 bases, leaving 4 bases not matched to a gene. The CDR3 nucleotides are TGCGCCAGCAGCTTGGAACTAGCGGGGAGTACCCAGTACTTC. It encodes CASSLELAGSTQYF.

This clonotype was counted once. The chain links TRBV7-3 to TRBJ1-6; tentative D call: TRBD1 (6 bases). V was clipped by 7 bases and J by 8 bases, with 9 bases between them. The length of the CDR3 is 12 residues. Germline CDR1 reads SGHTA; CDR2 reads FQGTGA. The CDR3 nucleotides are TGTGCCAGCAACCCAGGGGATTCACCCCTCCACTTT. Translation gives CASNPGDSPLHF.

A note on this clonotype: A read error may account for a junction end that differs from germline. J is TRBJ2-4 and V is TRBV20-1; D call uncertain. Germline V gene sequence: CDR1 DFQATT, CDR2 SNEGSKA (reference sequence). This CDR3 contains 11 residues. CDR3 sequence reads: CSARPENIQSF. The CDR3 region has the DNA TGCAGTGCTAGACCAGAAAACATTCAGTCCTTC.

Ten or more counts support this clonotype. The genes are TRBV2 and TRBJ2-7; D is unresolved. The germline gives CDR1 SNHLY, CDR2 FYNNEI. The CDR3 is made up of 12 amino acids. Trimming shortened V by 10 bases and J by 2 bases, and 12 bases separated the two germline ends. This chain's CDR3 is CATRRVTYEQYF. CDR3 sequence (DNA): TGTGCCACAAGACGGGTAACCTACGAGCAGTACTTC. The full variable domain, rest sourced from reference TRBV2 and TRBJ2-7, is EPEVTQTPSHQVTQMGQEVILRCVPISNHLYFYWYRQILGQKVEFLVSFYNNEISEKSEIFDDQFSVERPDGSNFTLKIRSTKLEDSAMYFCATRRVTYEQYFGPGTRLTVT.

There are many counts of this clonotype. V usage is TRBV10-3 and J usage is TRBJ2-3; weak D call: TRBD2 (6 bases). Germline CDR1 and CDR2: ENHRY and SYGVKD. CDR3 length: 14 residues. Trimming shortened V by 7 bases and J by 3 bases, and 14 bases separated the two germline ends. CDR3 sequence reads: CAINRGNPTDTQYF. The CDR3 bases are TGTGCCATCAATCGGGGGAATCCGACAGATACGCAGTATTTT.

The chain combines TRBV20-1 with TRBJ2-6; D call uncertain. V lost 6 bases to trimming and J lost 4 bases, with 10 bases between them. Germline V gene lookup returns CDR1 DFQATT and CDR2 SNEGSKA (reference sequence). CDR3 size: 13 residues. The CDR3 bases are TGCAGTGCAGATATCCCCGGGGCCAACGTCCTGACTTTC. Protein sequence: CSADIPGANVLTF.

This clonotype has only a few counts. A read error may explain this, as a much larger clone is one base away. The chain uses TRBV7-6 and TRBJ1-2, with TRBD1 matching 10 bases. Germline-derived CDR1 and CDR2 are SGHVS and FNYEAQ. J lost 6 bases, V lost 8 bases, and 12 bases had no gene match. CDR3 length: 15 residues. CDR3 protein: CASGARTGGNDGYTF. CDR3 coding DNA: TGTGCCAGCGGCGCCAGGACAGGGGGAAATGATGGCTACACCTTC. The entire variable domain, with the rest obtained from reference TRBV7-6 and TRBJ1-2, is as follows: GAGVSQSPRYKVTKRGQDVALRCDPISGHVSLYWYRQALGQGPEFLTYFNYEAQQDKSGLPNDRFSAERPEGSISTLTIQRTEQRDSAMYRCASGARTGGNDGYTFGSGTRLTVV.

This clonotype appeared many times. The rearrangement links TRBV12-3 or TRBV12-4 to TRBJ2-3, with D possibly being TRBD2 (5 bases). Trimming stripped 6 bases from V and 2 bases from J, with 6 bases between. The CDR3 length is 12 residues. The CDR3 sequence: CASRRDTDTQYF. The CDR3 nucleotides are TGTGCCAGCAGGAGGGACACAGATACGCAGTATTTT.